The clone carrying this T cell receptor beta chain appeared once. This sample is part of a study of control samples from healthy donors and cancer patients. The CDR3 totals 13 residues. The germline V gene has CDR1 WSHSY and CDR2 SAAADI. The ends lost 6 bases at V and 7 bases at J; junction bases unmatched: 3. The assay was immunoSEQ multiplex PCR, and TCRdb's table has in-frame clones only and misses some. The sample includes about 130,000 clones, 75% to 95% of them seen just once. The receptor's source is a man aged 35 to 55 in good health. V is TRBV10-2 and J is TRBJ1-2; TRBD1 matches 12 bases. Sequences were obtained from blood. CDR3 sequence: CASRGQGAGGYTF. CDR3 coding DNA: TGCGCCAGCAGGGGACAGGGGGCCGGTGGCTACACCTTC.